These 17 T cell receptor beta chains came from one sample sequenced in a study of T cells in Graves' hyperthyroidism and ophthalmopathy. The source material, RNA transcripts, was used to amplify TCR beta CDR3 regions. First-round RT-PCR of the TCR CDR3 relied on the HTBI primer set. TCRdb itself ran the multiplex PCR reads through MiXCR, one entry per CDR3 protein. Found here are roughly 290,000 distinct CDR3 sequences, about an eighth of them singletons; the top ten hold roughly 7.5%. Material for sequencing was blood. The receptors were gathered from a woman aged 30 to 39 with Graves' hyperthyroidism that later progressed to Graves' ophthalmopathy.

This clonotype was detected many times. The rearrangement joins TRBV11-2 to TRBJ2-1; possible D gene TRBD2, 6 bases. The CDR3 loop spans 14 amino acids. Germline CDR1 is SGHAT and CDR2 is FQNNGV. V lost 4 bases and J lost 12, with 19 bases in between. CDR3 protein: CASSSGWDLGGQFF. The CDR3, as DNA: TGTGCCAGCAGCTCCGGTTGGGACCTGGGGGGGCAGTTCTTC.

This clonotype was detected ten times or more. The V call is TRBV7-3, the J call TRBJ2-3; D may correspond to TRBD1 or TRBD2 (6 bases each). CDR1 and CDR2 (germline): SGHTA, FQGTGA. This CDR3 is built from 16 residues. V was pared by 5 bases and J by 2 bases, with 17 bases between. In DNA, the CDR3 is TGTGCCAGCAGCCTGGGAGGCAGGGGAAACACAGATACGCAGTATTTT. This sequence encodes CASSLGGRGNTDTQYF.

V and J are TRBV5-8 and TRBJ2-7; the match to TRBD1 covers 9 bases. Germline CDR1 reads SGHTS; CDR2 reads YDEGEE. The CDR3 spans 15 residues. The trim removed 4 bases at V and 3 bases at J, leaving 8 bases unmatched. CDR3 sequence reads: CASSPRGTGLYEQYF. DNA of the CDR3: TGTGCCAGCAGCCCCCGGGGGACAGGGCTCTACGAGCAGTACTTC.

In this sample, this clonotype turned up many times. The rearrangement links TRBV20-1 to TRBJ1-1; D ambiguous. This CDR3 comprises 12 residues. Germline V gene sequence: CDR1 DFQATT, CDR2 SNEGSKA (reference sequence). Trimming took off 6 bases at V and 4 bases at J, with 12 bases between the two ends. The chain's CDR3 is CSANEGSTEAFF. CDR3 nucleotides: TGCAGTGCCAATGAAGGAAGCACTGAAGCTTTCTTT.

This clonotype was found many times. The chain links TRBV20-1 to TRBJ2-1; D not resolved. The CDR3 has 16 amino acids. Germline V lookup: CDR1 DFQATT, CDR2 SNEGSKA (reference sequence). V was clipped by 4 bases and J by 0 bases, with 16 bases between them. CDR3 amino acids: CSATPLGQPSYNEQFF. In nucleotides, the CDR3 is TGCAGTGCTACCCCCTTGGGCCAACCCTCCTACAATGAGCAGTTCTTC.

This clonotype showed up many times. The chain has TRBV7-6 and TRBJ2-7; D possibly matches TRBD1 or TRBD2 (5 bases each). The CDR3 spans 13 residues. CDR1 and CDR2 (germline): SGHVS, FNYEAQ. V lost 5 bases and J lost 9, with 17 bases in between. The CDR3 sequence is CASSLSLRGAQYF. DNA for the CDR3: TGTGCCAGCAGCCTTAGTCTCCGAGGGGCGCAGTACTTC.

There are many counts of this clonotype. The chain recombines TRBV7-9 with TRBJ1-2; unclear D gene. The length of the CDR3 is 13 residues. CDR1 and CDR2 from the germline V gene are SEHNR and FQNEAQ (reference sequence). Trimming stripped 1 base from V and 5 bases from J, with 8 bases between. CDR3 residues: CASSLGGSYGYTF. The CDR3 nucleotides are TGTGCCAGCAGCTTAGGTGGCAGTTATGGCTACACCTTC.

The V gene is TRBV12-5, the J gene TRBJ2-3; no definite D call. Germline V gene lookup returns CDR1 LGHNT and CDR2 FRNRAP. V shed 9 bases and J shed 0 bases, with 13 bases lying between them. There are 14 residues in the CDR3. CDR3 sequence: CASLGDSSTDTQYF. As DNA, the CDR3 is TGTGCTAGCCTTGGGGATTCTAGCACAGATACGCAGTATTTT. Full variable domain (missing parts from reference TRBV12-5 and TRBJ2-3): DARVTQTPRHKVTEMGQEVTMRCQPILGHNTVFWYRQTMMQGLELLAYFRNRAPLDDSGMPKDRFSAEMPDATLATLKIQPSEPRDSAVYFCASLGDSSTDTQYFGPGTRLTVL.

This clonotype has at least ten counts. This rearrangement joins TRBV7-8 to TRBJ2-1; D gene ambiguous. This CDR3 is built from 16 residues. CDR1 and CDR2 from the germline V gene are SGHVS and FQNEAQ. Between the trimmed V and J ends, which lost 3 bases and 0 bases, there was a span of 12 bases. The DNA for the CDR3 is TGTGCCAGCAGCTTTGAAACTTACTACTCCTACAATGAGCAGTTCTTC. This translates into CASSFETYYSYNEQFF.

The chain carries TRBV12-3 or TRBV12-4 and TRBJ1-3; the D is unclear. Trimming cost V 1 base and J 2 bases, with 9 bases left between them. CDR3 length equals 15 residues. Here the CDR3 reads CASSLEKGTGNTIYF. Here the CDR3 DNA reads TGTGCCAGCAGTTTAGAAAAAGGGACTGGAAACACCATATATTTT.

Ten or more counts support this clonotype. This chain joins TRBV18 and TRBJ2-2, with 7 bases aligning to TRBD2. CDR3 size: 16 residues. The germline V gene encodes CDR1 KGHSH and CDR2 LQKENI. J was trimmed by 6 bases and V by 1 base; bases with no gene match: 8. The CDR3 nucleotides are TGTGCCAGCTCACCACGGGCGAGCGGGGCCGCCGGGGAGCTGTTTTTT. This sequence encodes CASSPRASGAAGELFF.

This clonotype was counted ten times or more. This rearrangement joins TRBV2 to TRBJ1-1, with D unresolved. Germline values: CDR1 SNHLY, CDR2 FYNNEI. Trimming took 7 bases from V and 2 from J, leaving 14 bases between them. The CDR3 is 14 residues long. The CDR3 region has the DNA TGTGCCAGCATTTCCACAGAGTTAAACACTGAAGCTTTCTTT. This codes for CASISTELNTEAFF.

The chain employs TRBV5-6 and TRBJ2-5, with 12 nucleotides matching TRBD2. CDR3 size: 17 residues. V dropped 0 bases and J dropped 2; count of bases not matched to a gene: 5. Germline V CDR1 and CDR2: SGHDT, YYEEEE. The CDR3 loop reads CASSLGLAGVGQETQYF. In DNA, the CDR3 is TGTGCCAGCAGCTTGGGACTAGCGGGAGTGGGGCAAGAGACCCAGTACTTC.

V and J are TRBV5-1 and TRBJ2-6, with a possible D match to TRBD1 (6 bases). From germline, CDR1 is SGHRS and CDR2 YFSETQ. CDR3 length: 21 residues. Trimming left V 2 bases short and J 0 bases short, with 24 bases between. As DNA, the CDR3 is TGCGCCAGCAGCTTCCCGACCCCGGGCCCCCAGGGGCTCTCTGGGGCCAACGTCCTGACTTTC. This encodes CASSFPTPGPQGLSGANVLTF.

There are a few counts of this clonotype. The chain has TRBV24-1 and TRBJ2-5; 10 nucleotides align to TRBD2. Losses at the gene ends were 3 bases for V and 5 bases for J; bases not matched to a gene: 11. Per the germline V gene, CDR1 is KGHDR and CDR2 is SFDVKD. This CDR3 spans 17 amino acids. The CDR3 DNA reads as TGTGCCACCAGTGATCGATTTAAGCGGGAGGGCCGGGAGACCCAGTACTTC. This sequence encodes CATSDRFKREGRETQYF.

In this sample, this clonotype turned up many times. J is TRBJ2-1 and V is TRBV12-3 or TRBV12-4; 10 bases map to TRBD2. V was pared by 9 bases and J by 6 bases, with 5 bases of the junction left unmatched. CDR3 size: 13 residues. The DNA of the CDR3 is TGTGCCAGTCACTTAGCGGGAGGCAATGAGCAGTTCTTC. Protein sequence: CASHLAGGNEQFF.

The V call is TRBV7-9, the J call TRBJ2-1; 12 nucleotides align to TRBD2. The J segment lost 8 bases and the V segment lost 4 bases, leaving 3 bases of the junction unmatched. The CDR3 extends over 14 amino acids. Per germline, CDR1 SEHNR and CDR2 FQNEAQ (reference sequence). This CDR3 reads CASSWTSGIDEQFF. The CDR3 region has the DNA TGTGCCAGCAGCTGGACTAGCGGGATCGATGAGCAGTTCTTC. Drawing the rest from reference TRBV7-9 and TRBJ2-1, the complete variable domain is DTGVSQNPRHKITKRGQNVTFRCDPISEHNRLYWYRQTLGQGPEFLTYFQNEAQLEKSRLLSDRFSAERPKGSFSTLEIQRTEQGDSAMYLCASSWTSGIDEQFFGPGTRLTVL.